The 29 T cell receptor beta chains presented below share a single source sample, sequenced in a study of shared clonotypes between healthy human individuals. The protocol was immunoSEQ multiplex PCR, while the TCRdb copy is restricted to in-frame clones and leaves out a portion. Seen here are 2 million to 2.5 million clones, over 85% observed once, and the top ten hold about 0.39%. Material: naive CD4+ T cells from PBMCs. Stated subset: CD45RA+ positively selected. The source is a man aged 18 to 29 in good health. Some clones in this sample may be carry-over from other donors' samples.

This chain joins TRBV14 and TRBJ2-3; no definite D call. Between the trimmed V and J ends, which lost 1 base and 0 bases, there was a span of 8 bases. The CDR3 is 15 amino acids. Germline V CDR1 and CDR2: SGHDN, FVKESK. The CDR3 region has the DNA TGTGCCAGCAGCCAAGTATGGGATAGCACAGATACGCAGTATTTT. Its translation: CASSQVWDSTDTQYF.

V usage is TRBV5-1 and J usage is TRBJ2-2; D remains unclear. The CDR3 covers 17 residues. V was shortened by 0 bases and J by 4 bases, with 16 bases between the two germline ends. Germline values: CDR1 SGHRS, CDR2 YFSETQ. The CDR3 loop reads CASSLGYLGVGTGELFF. The CDR3 DNA sequence: TGCGCCAGCAGCTTGGGGTACTTAGGAGTGGGCACCGGGGAGCTGTTTTTT.

As for this clone: The same CDR3 arises from other DNA sequences in this sample as well. The chain links TRBV19 to TRBJ1-5, with 7 bases fitting TRBD1. CDR3 length: 15 residues. Germline assignment: CDR1 LNHDA and CDR2 SQIVND (reference sequence). Losses at the gene ends were 1 base for V and 1 base for J; bases not matched to a gene: 1. The CDR3: CASSIGGGSNQPQHF. DNA of the CDR3: TGTGCCAGTAGTATAGGAGGGGGCAGCAATCAGCCCCAGCATTTT.

This clone showed up just a few times. The V gene is TRBV7-3, the J gene TRBJ1-3; D not resolved. This CDR3 spans 14 amino acids. With 6 bases removed from V and 0 bases from J, the gap between germline ends came to 9 bases. The germline gives CDR1 SGHTA, CDR2 FQGTGA. CDR3 in DNA: TGTGCCAGCAGTCCCGGGCTCTCTGGAAACACCATATATTTT. This encodes CASSPGLSGNTIYF.

The chain carries TRBV19 and TRBJ2-7, with 9 bases lining up with TRBD2. Germline CDR1 LNHDA, CDR2 SQIVND (reference sequence). Germline trimming cut 5 bases from V and 12 bases from J; bases unmatched to any gene: 14. The CDR3 is made up of 14 amino acids. This chain's CDR3 is CASSPRGATSGRYF. CDR3 nucleotide sequence: TGTGCCAGTAGTCCCCGGGGGGCGACTAGCGGTCGGTACTTC.

The chain couples TRBV19 to TRBJ1-1, with D possibly matching TRBD1 (6 bases). V was clipped by 4 bases and J by 10 bases, with 19 bases between them. The CDR3 contains 14 residues. Germline CDR1 reads LNHDA; CDR2 reads SQIVND (reference sequence). CDR3 amino acids: CASSTPGQTGGAFF. The CDR3 region has the DNA TGTGCCAGTAGTACGCCCGGACAGACGGGGGGAGCTTTCTTT.

This clone was seen more than once but under ten times. The V call is TRBV30, the J call TRBJ1-2, with a tentative D call TRBD1 (6 bases). The length of the CDR3 is 16 residues. Deletions cut 3 bases from V and 4 bases from J, with 21 bases between. Germline assignment: CDR1 GTSNPN and CDR2 SVGIG (reference sequence). For the CDR3, the DNA is TGTGCCTGGAGCGCTTCATATGACAGGCCGCCCTATGGCTACACCTTC. This gives the protein CAWSASYDRPPYGYTF.

The V gene is TRBV4-1, the J gene TRBJ2-3; the D is unclear. CDR1 and CDR2 (germline): MGHRA, YSYEKL. The CDR3 length is 15 residues. V shed 0 bases and J shed 4 bases, with 11 bases lying between them. CDR3 region: CASSQDYRTPDTQYF. CDR3 nucleotide sequence: TGCGCCAGCAGCCAAGATTATCGGACCCCAGATACGCAGTATTTT.

This sequence joins TRBV6-1 and TRBJ2-5; maybe TRBD1 (6 bases). This CDR3 is built from 13 residues. V lost 4 bases and J lost 2, with 8 bases in between. Germline CDR1 is MNHNS and CDR2 is SASEGT. For the CDR3, the DNA is TGTGCCAGCAGTGGACAGGTGCAAGAGACCCAGTACTTC. Protein sequence: CASSGQVQETQYF.

The chain joins TRBV7-9 to TRBJ2-2, with a tentative D call TRBD1 (5 bases). The CDR3 sequence is 15 residues long. Trimming removed 5 bases from V and 6 bases from J, with 16 bases in between. The germline gives CDR1 SEHNR, CDR2 FQNEAQ (reference sequence). This CDR3 reads CASSLLPGIAGELFF. In DNA form, the CDR3 reads TGTGCCAGCAGCCTACTACCAGGGATTGCCGGGGAGCTGTTTTTT.

This clone was recorded only once. The chain employs TRBV5-1 and TRBJ2-1, with 7 bases fitting TRBD2. The CDR3 is 16 residues long. Germline CDR1 SGHRS, CDR2 YFSETQ. The ends lost 0 bases at V and 7 bases at J; junction bases unmatched: 10. CDR3 DNA: TGCGCCAGCAGCTTGGTGGCGGGAGTCCGCTCAAATGAGCAGTTCTTC. Protein product: CASSLVAGVRSNEQFF. Full variable domain (missing parts from reference TRBV5-1 and TRBJ2-1): KAGVTQTPRYLIKTRGQQVTLSCSPISGHRSVSWYQQTPGQGLQFLFEYFSETQRNKGNFPGRFSGRQFSNSRSEMNVSTLELGDSALYLCASSLVAGVRSNEQFFGPGTRLTVL.

This clone has only a few counts. The rearrangement joins TRBV28 to TRBJ1-5; TRBD1 matches at 7 bases. This CDR3 is 15 amino acids long. Germline-derived CDR1 and CDR2 are MDHEN and SYDVKM. The J segment lost 5 bases and the V segment lost 1 base, leaving 5 bases of the junction unmatched. CDR3 amino acids: CASSLSTGRYQPQHF. For the CDR3, the DNA is TGTGCCAGCAGTTTATCGACAGGGCGGTATCAGCCCCAGCATTTT.

The chain recombines TRBV4-2 with TRBJ1-4; D is uncertain. The V gene's germline CDR1 is LGHNA and CDR2 YNFKEQ. The CDR3 has 15 residues. V was shortened by 1 base and J by 10 bases, with 16 bases between the two germline ends. The CDR3: CASSQVKGDKGKLFF. CDR3 nucleotides: TGTGCCAGCAGCCAAGTAAAGGGCGATAAGGGAAAACTGTTTTTT.

The V call is TRBV4-2, the J call TRBJ2-1, with TRBD2 matching 10 bases. J lost 4 bases, V lost 5 bases, and 8 bases had no gene match. Per the germline V gene, CDR1 is LGHNA and CDR2 is YNFKEQ. The CDR3 contains 16 residues. The chain's CDR3 is CASSTVGTSEYNEQFF. CDR3 sequence (DNA): TGTGCCAGCAGCACAGTGGGGACTAGCGAGTACAATGAGCAGTTCTTC.

V gene TRBV28 combines with J gene TRBJ1-2, with 7 bases lining up with TRBD1. CDR3 length equals 14 residues. Germline loops: CDR1 MDHEN, CDR2 SYDVKM. Trimming removed 6 bases from V and 6 bases from J; junction bases left unmatched: 10. The CDR3 coding sequence is TGTGCCAGCAGCCAAGGGACAGCCCAGGATGGCTACACCTTC. Translating it yields CASSQGTAQDGYTF.

V is TRBV11-2 and J is TRBJ1-1; 7 nucleotides match TRBD1. The germline CDR1 and CDR2 sequences are SGHAT and FQNNGV. Unmatched junction bases numbered 3, after V lost 5 bases and J lost 0 bases. This CDR3 has 14 residues. The CDR3 loop reads CASSGDSLNTEAFF. The CDR3 nucleotides are TGTGCCAGCAGCGGGGACAGCTTGAACACTGAAGCTTTCTTT.

The rearrangement uses TRBV5-1 and TRBJ2-1; 8 bases are a match to TRBD1. The germline V gene has CDR1 SGHRS and CDR2 YFSETQ. This CDR3 has 16 amino acids. Losses at the gene ends were 6 bases for V and 9 bases for J; bases not matched to a gene: 17. The CDR3 here is CASTESVQGGDGEQFF. The CDR3 region has the DNA TGCGCCAGCACCGAAAGCGTACAGGGGGGAGACGGTGAGCAGTTCTTC.

A remark on this clone: Additional DNA sequences in this sample encode the identical CDR3. This chain uses TRBV5-1 with TRBJ2-1; TRBD2 matches at 7 bases. The germline V gene has CDR1 SGHRS and CDR2 YFSETQ. This CDR3 is 13 amino acids long. The V segment lost 2 bases and the J segment 8 bases; nucleotides outside the gene matches: 4. CDR3 amino acids: CASSLAGKDEQFF. The DNA of the CDR3 is TGCGCCAGCAGCTTAGCGGGAAAGGATGAGCAGTTCTTC. Complete variable domain (other parts from reference TRBV5-1 and TRBJ2-1): KAGVTQTPRYLIKTRGQQVTLSCSPISGHRSVSWYQQTPGQGLQFLFEYFSETQRNKGNFPGRFSGRQFSNSRSEMNVSTLELGDSALYLCASSLAGKDEQFFGPGTRLTVL.

This clone was seen only once. This sample also contains other DNA sequences that code for the same CDR3. This chain connects TRBV29-1 to TRBJ2-5; 8 bases fit TRBD1. The germline V gene encodes CDR1 SQVTM and CDR2 ANQGSEA. J lost 2 bases, V lost 7 bases, and 3 bases had no gene match. This CDR3 has 12 residues. CDR3 sequence (DNA): TGCAGCGCCGGACAGGGTCAAGAGACCCAGTACTTC. Translation gives CSAGQGQETQYF.

The J gene is TRBJ2-6, the V gene TRBV11-1; D perhaps matches TRBD1 (5 bases). The V and J ends lost 4 bases and 2 bases respectively, with 9 bases between them. The CDR3 runs 15 residues. In germline, CDR1 is SGHAT, CDR2 FQDESV (reference sequence). The DNA for the CDR3 is TGTGCCAGCAGCTCGGTAGGGGCTGGGGCCAACGTCCTGACTTTC. Amino acid sequence: CASSSVGAGANVLTF. Combining the CDR3 with reference TRBV11-1 and TRBJ2-6 gives the whole variable domain EAEVAQSPRYKITEKSQAVAFWCDPISGHATLYWYRQILGQGPELLVQFQDESVVDDSQLPKDRFSAERLKGVDSTLKIQPAELGDSAMYLCASSSVGAGANVLTFGAGSRLTVL.

The table lists this clone with a few counts. V usage is TRBV5-1 and J usage is TRBJ1-3, with TRBD1 matching 7 bases. Germline CDR1 and CDR2: SGHRS and YFSETQ. J was trimmed by 4 bases and V by 0 bases; bases with no gene match: 1. CDR3 size: 14 residues. For the CDR3, the DNA is TGCGCCAGCAGCTTGGACAGGGGCGGAAACACCATATATTTT. Translating gives CASSLDRGGNTIYF.

The chain joins TRBV28 to TRBJ2-7, with D possibly being TRBD2 (5 bases). Trimming shortened V by 7 bases and J by 1 base, and 11 bases separated the two germline ends. The CDR3 sequence is 13 residues long. Germline V gene lookup returns CDR1 MDHEN and CDR2 SYDVKM. The CDR3 DNA reads as TGTGCCAGCACTAGCAAACCTTCCTACGAGCAGTACTTC. Amino acid sequence: CASTSKPSYEQYF.

V is TRBV5-1 and J is TRBJ2-1; no firm D call. The CDR3 consists of 11 residues. Germline CDR1 is SGHRS and CDR2 is YFSETQ. V shed 2 bases and J shed 13 bases, with 10 bases lying between them. CDR3 DNA: TGCGCCAGCAGCTTAGAGATAGACCAGTTCTTC. Its protein product is CASSLEIDQFF.

V gene TRBV28 combines with J gene TRBJ1-2, with D hard to call. Germline V CDR1 and CDR2: MDHEN, SYDVKM. CDR3 length: 12 residues. Trimming stripped 8 bases from V and 6 bases from J, with 13 bases between. The DNA for the CDR3 is TGTGCCAGCGGATTGCGGATGAATGGCTACACCTTC. Protein: CASGLRMNGYTF.

The gene calls are TRBV4-1 and TRBJ2-4; TRBD2 might be the D (5 bases). CDR3 size: 15 residues. Germline CDR1 reads MGHRA; CDR2 reads YSYEKL. The V and J ends lost 4 bases and 4 bases respectively, with 14 bases between them. For the CDR3, the DNA is TGCGCCAGCAGCCCCTTTGCGGGCGGGAAAAACATTCAGTACTTC. Protein sequence: CASSPFAGGKNIQYF.

Note on this clone: The sample has other DNA sequences that encode this CDR3 too. The rearrangement joins TRBV15 to TRBJ2-7; D not certain. The CDR3 runs to 14 residues. The V gene lost 3 bases and the J gene lost 0 bases, with 9 bases spanning the gap. Germline CDR1 LNHNV, CDR2 YYDKDF (reference sequence). The CDR3 DNA follows: TGTGCCACCAGCAGGGGCAGGAGCTCCTACGAGCAGTACTTC. It encodes CATSRGRSSYEQYF.

The CDR3 spells CASSESRGWTQYF. CDR3 DNA: TGCGCCAGCAGTGAGTCGAGGGGTTGGACCCAGTACTTC. This rearrangement joins TRBV10-1 to TRBJ2-5, with D perhaps being TRBD1 or TRBD2 (5 bases each). The CDR3 totals 13 residues. Per the germline V gene, CDR1 is WNHNN and CDR2 is SYGVQD (reference sequence). The V gene lost 0 bases and the J gene lost 7 bases, with 9 bases spanning the gap.

The chain recombines TRBV4-1 with TRBJ2-4; 11 nucleotides match TRBD2. Unmatched junction bases numbered 11, after V lost 4 bases and J lost 0 bases. This CDR3 comprises 19 residues. Germline V gene sequence: CDR1 MGHRA, CDR2 YSYEKL. CDR3 in amino acids: CASSLWGLADIEAKNIQYF. CDR3 coding DNA: TGCGCCAGCAGCCTGTGGGGACTAGCGGACATAGAAGCCAAAAACATTCAGTACTTC.

The chain combines TRBV5-1 with TRBJ2-5; the match to TRBD2 covers 11 bases. Germline values: CDR1 SGHRS, CDR2 YFSETQ. V dropped 4 bases and J dropped 2; count of bases not matched to a gene: 13. This CDR3 spans 18 amino acids. CDR3 sequence (DNA): TGCGCCAGCAGCGAAACGAAGAGACTAGCGGGGATACAAGAGACCCAGTACTTC. This encodes CASSETKRLAGIQETQYF.